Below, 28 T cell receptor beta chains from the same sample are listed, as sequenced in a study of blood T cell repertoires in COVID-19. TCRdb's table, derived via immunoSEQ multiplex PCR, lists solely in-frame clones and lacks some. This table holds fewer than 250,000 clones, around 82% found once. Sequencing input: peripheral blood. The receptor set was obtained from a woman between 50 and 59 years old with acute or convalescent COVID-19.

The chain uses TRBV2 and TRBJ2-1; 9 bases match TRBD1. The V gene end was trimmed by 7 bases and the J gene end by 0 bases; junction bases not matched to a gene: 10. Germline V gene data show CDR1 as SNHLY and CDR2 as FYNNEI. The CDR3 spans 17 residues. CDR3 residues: CASTQGAIISSYNEQFF. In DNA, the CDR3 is TGTGCCAGCACACAGGGGGCAATTATTAGCTCCTACAATGAGCAGTTCTTC.

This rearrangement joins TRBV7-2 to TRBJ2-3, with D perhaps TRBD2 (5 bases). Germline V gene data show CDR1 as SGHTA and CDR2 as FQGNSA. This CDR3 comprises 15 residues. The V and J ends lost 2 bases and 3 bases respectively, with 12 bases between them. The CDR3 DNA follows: TGTGCCAGCAGCTTATGGGGAGTAGGGACAGATACGCAGTATTTT. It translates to CASSLWGVGTDTQYF.

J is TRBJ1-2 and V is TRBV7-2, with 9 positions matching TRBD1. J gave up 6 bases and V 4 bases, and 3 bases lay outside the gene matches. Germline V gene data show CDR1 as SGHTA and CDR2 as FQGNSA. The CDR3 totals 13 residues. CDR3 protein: CASSSQGAHGYTF. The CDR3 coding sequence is TGTGCCAGCAGCTCACAGGGGGCCCATGGCTACACCTTC.

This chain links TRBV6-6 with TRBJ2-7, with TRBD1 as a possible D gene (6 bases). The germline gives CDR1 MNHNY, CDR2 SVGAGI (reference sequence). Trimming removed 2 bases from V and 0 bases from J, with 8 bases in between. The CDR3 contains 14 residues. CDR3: CASSYVDSSYEQYF. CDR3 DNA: TGTGCCAGCAGTTACGTGGACAGCTCCTACGAGCAGTACTTC.

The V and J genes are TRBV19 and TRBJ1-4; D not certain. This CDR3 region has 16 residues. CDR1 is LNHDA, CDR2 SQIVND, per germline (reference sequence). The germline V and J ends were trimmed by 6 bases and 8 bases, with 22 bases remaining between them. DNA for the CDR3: TGTGCCAGTAGAGATAACCCCAACAGAAAACGGGAAAAACTGTTTTTT. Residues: CASRDNPNRKREKLFF.

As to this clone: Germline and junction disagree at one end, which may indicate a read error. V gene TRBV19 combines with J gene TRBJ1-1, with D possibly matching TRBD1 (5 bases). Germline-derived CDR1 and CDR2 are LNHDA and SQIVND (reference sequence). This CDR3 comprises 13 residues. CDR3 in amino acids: CASSLDRWTEAFF. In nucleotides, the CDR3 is TGTGCCAGTAGTCTAGACAGATGGACTGAAGCTTTCTTT.

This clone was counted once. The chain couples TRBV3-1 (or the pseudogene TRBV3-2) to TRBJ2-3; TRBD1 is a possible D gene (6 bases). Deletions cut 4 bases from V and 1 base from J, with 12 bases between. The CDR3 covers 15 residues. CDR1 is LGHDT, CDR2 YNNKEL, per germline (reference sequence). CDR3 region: CASSPRGGGTDTQYF. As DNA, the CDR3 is TGTGCCAGCAGCCCTCGAGGGGGTGGCACAGATACGCAGTATTTT.

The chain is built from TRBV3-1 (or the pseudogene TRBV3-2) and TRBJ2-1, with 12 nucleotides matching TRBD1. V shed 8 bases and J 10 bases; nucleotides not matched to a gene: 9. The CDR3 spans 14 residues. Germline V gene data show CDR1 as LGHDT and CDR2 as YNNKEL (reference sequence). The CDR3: CASVRGTGGLEQFF. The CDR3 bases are TGTGCCAGCGTACGAGGGACAGGGGGCTTGGAGCAGTTCTTC.

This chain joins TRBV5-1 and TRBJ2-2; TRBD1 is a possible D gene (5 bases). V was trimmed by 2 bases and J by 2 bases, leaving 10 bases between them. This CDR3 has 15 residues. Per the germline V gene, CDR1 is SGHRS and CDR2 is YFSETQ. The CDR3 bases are TGCGCCAGCAGCTTCTTTCAGGGCAACACCGGGGAGCTGTTTTTT. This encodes CASSFFQGNTGELFF.

CDR3 DNA: TGCGCCAGCAGGGACAGGGTTTACAATGAGCAGTTCTTC. It is translated as CASRDRVYNEQFF. The chain is built from TRBV5-1 and TRBJ2-1; 8 bases agree with TRBD1. Per germline, CDR1 SGHRS and CDR2 YFSETQ. The CDR3 length is 13 residues. J lost 4 bases, V lost 5 bases, and 2 bases had no gene match.

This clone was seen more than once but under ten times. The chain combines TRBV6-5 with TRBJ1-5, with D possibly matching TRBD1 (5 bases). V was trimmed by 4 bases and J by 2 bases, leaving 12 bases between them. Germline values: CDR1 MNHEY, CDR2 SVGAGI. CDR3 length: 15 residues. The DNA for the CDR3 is TGTGCCAGCAGTTCCCGATGGGGGGGCAATCAGCCCCAGCATTTT. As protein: CASSSRWGGNQPQHF.

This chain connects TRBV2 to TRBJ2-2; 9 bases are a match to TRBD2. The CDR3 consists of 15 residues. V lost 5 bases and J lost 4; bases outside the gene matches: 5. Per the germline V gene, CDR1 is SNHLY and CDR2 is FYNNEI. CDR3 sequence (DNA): TGTGCCAGCAGTTTCGGACTAGCGAGCACCGGGGAGCTGTTTTTT. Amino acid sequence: CASSFGLASTGELFF.

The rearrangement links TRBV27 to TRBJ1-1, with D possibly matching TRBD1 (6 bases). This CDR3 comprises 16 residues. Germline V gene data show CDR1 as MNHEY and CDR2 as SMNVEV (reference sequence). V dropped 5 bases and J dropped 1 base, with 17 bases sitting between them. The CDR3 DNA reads TGTGCCAGCAGTCCCCTCGGGACACCGCAGAACACTGAAGCTTTCTTT. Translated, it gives CASSPLGTPQNTEAFF.

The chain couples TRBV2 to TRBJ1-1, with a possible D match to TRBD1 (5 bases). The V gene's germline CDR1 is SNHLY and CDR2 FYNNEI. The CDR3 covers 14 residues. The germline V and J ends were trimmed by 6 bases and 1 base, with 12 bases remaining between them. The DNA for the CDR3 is TGTGCCAGCAGGACGGGACTCTCGAACACTGAAGCTTTCTTT. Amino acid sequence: CASRTGLSNTEAFF.

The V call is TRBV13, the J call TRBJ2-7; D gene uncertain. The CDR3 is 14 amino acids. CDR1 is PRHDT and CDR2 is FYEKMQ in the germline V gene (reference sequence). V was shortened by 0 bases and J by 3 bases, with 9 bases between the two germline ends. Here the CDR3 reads CASSLGVQSYEQYF. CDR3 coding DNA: TGTGCCAGCAGCTTAGGCGTACAGAGCTACGAGCAGTACTTC.

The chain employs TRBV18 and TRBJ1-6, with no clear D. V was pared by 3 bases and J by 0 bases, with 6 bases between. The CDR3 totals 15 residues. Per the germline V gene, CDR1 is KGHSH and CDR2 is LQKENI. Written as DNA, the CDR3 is TGTGCCAGCTCACCGAGGGACTCCTATAATTCACCCCTCCACTTT. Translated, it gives CASSPRDSYNSPLHF.

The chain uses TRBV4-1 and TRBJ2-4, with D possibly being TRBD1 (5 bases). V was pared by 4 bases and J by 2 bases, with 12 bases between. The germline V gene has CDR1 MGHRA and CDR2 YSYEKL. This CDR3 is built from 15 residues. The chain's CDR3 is CASSPKGLTKNIQYF. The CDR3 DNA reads TGCGCCAGCAGCCCGAAGGGGTTGACCAAAAACATTCAGTACTTC.

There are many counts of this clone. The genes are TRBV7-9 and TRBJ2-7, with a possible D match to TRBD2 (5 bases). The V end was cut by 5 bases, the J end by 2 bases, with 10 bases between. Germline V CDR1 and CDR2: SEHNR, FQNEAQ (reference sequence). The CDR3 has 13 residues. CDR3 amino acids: CASSVSDPYEQYF. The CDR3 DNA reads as TGTGCCAGCAGCGTTAGCGATCCCTACGAGCAGTACTTC.

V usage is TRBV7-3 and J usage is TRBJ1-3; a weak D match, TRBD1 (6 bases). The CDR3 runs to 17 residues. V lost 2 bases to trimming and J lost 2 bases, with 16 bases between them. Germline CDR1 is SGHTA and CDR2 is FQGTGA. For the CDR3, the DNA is TGTGCCAGCAGCTTAGAAAGAGGTCAGGGGCCTGGAAACACCATATATTTT. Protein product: CASSLERGQGPGNTIYF.

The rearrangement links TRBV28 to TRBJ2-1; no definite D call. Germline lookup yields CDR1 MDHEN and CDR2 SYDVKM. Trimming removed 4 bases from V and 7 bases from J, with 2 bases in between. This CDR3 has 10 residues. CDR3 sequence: CASSSNEQFF. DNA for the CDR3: TGTGCCAGCAGTTCTAATGAGCAGTTCTTC.

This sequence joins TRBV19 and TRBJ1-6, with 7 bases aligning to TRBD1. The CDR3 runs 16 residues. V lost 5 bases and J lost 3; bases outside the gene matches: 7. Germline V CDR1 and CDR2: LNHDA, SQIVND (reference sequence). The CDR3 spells CASSEPGQSYNSPLHF. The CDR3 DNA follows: TGTGCCAGTAGTGAACCGGGACAGAGCTATAATTCACCCCTCCACTTT. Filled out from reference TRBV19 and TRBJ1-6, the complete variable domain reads DGGITQSPKYLFRKEGQNVTLSCEQNLNHDAMYWYRQDPGQGLRLIYYSQIVNDFQKGDIAEGYSVSREKKESFPLTVTSAQKNPTAFYLCASSEPGQSYNSPLHFGNGTRLTVT.

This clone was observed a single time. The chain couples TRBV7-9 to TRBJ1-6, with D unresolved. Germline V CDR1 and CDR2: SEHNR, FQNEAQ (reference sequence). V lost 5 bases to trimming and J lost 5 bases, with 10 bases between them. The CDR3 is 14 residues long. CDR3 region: CASSLGRNNSPLHF. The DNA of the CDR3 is TGTGCCAGCAGCCTGGGGAGGAATAATTCACCCCTCCACTTT. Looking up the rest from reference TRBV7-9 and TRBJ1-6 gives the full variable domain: DTGVSQNPRHKITKRGQNVTFRCDPISEHNRLYWYRQTLGQGPEFLTYFQNEAQLEKSRLLSDRFSAERPKGSFSTLEIQRTEQGDSAMYLCASSLGRNNSPLHFGNGTRLTVT.

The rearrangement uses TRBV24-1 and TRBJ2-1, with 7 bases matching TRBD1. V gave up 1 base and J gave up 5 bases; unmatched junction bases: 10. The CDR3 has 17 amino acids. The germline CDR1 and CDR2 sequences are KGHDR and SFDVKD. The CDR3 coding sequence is TGTGCCACCAGTGATTTCTCCAGAGGGACAGCCAACAATGAGCAGTTCTTC. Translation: CATSDFSRGTANNEQFF.

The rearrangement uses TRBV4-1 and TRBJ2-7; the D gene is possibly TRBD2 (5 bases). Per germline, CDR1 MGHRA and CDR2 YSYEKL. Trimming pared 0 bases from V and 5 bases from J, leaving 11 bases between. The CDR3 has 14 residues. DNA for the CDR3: TGCGCCAGCAGCCAAGAAGATTTCGGGGACGAGCAGTACTTC. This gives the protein CASSQEDFGDEQYF.

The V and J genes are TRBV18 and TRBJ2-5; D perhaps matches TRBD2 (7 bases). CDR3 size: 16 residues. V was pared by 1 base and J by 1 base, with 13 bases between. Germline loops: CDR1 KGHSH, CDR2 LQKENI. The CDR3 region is CASSPLSGGLQETQYF. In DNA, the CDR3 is TGTGCCAGCTCACCACTATCGGGGGGCCTCCAAGAGACCCAGTACTTC.

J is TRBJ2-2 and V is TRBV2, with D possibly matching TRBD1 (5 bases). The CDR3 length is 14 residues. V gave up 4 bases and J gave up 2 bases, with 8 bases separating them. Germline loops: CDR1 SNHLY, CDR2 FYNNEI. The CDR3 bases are TGTGCCAGCAGTGGTACAGGCAACACCGGGGAGCTGTTTTTT. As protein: CASSGTGNTGELFF. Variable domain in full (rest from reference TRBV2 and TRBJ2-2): EPEVTQTPSHQVTQMGQEVILRCVPISNHLYFYWYRQILGQKVEFLVSFYNNEISEKSEIFDDQFSVERPDGSNFTLKIRSTKLEDSAMYFCASSGTGNTGELFFGEGSRLTVL.

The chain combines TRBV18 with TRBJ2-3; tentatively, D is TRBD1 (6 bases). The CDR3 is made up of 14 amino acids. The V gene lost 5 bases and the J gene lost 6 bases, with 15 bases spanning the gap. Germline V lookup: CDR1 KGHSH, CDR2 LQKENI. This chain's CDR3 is CASSSGFQGDTQYF. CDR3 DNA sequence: TGTGCCAGCTCATCCGGGTTCCAGGGGGATACGCAGTATTTT.

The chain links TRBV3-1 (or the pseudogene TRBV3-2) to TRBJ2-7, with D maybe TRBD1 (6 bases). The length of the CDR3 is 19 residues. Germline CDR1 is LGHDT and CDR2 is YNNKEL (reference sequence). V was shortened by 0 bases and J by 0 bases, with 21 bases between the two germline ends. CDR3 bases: TGTGCCAGCAGCCAAGATAAGGGGGTGTGGGTGGGTTTCTCCTACGAGCAGTACTTC. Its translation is CASSQDKGVWVGFSYEQYF.